The next 2 T cell receptor beta chains were all read from a single sample in a study of T cell repertoires in cytomegalovirus infection. TCRdb redid the calling of the reads with MiXCR, one entry per CDR3 protein. The sample includes approximately 550,000 distinct CDR3 sequences, 16% of them seen just once. Sequenced sample: CD8+ T cells from PBMCs. The receptors derive from a human donor in good health (CMV status not recorded). Some clones in this sample may be carry-over from other donors' samples.

The CDR3 protein is CASSIVSLNQPQHF. The CDR3 DNA follows: TGTGCCAGTAGTATAGTCTCCCTCAATCAGCCCCAGCATTTT. The chain has TRBV19 and TRBJ1-5, with D unclear. CDR1 is LNHDA, CDR2 SQIVND, per germline (reference sequence). The V end lost 1 base, the J end lost 3 bases, and 7 bases lay between the germline ends. This CDR3 is built from 14 residues.

This chain uses TRBV14 with TRBJ1-4, with 9 bases lining up with TRBD1. The V gene end was trimmed by 2 bases and the J gene end by 7 bases; junction bases not matched to a gene: 5. This CDR3 region has 15 residues. Germline values: CDR1 SGHDN, CDR2 FVKESK. The CDR3 DNA is TGTGCCAGCAGCCAAACGATGGACAGGGGTGAAAAACTGTTTTTT. It translates to CASSQTMDRGEKLFF. Full variable domain (remainder filled in from reference TRBV14 and TRBJ1-4): EAGVTQFPSHSVIEKGQTVTLRCDPISGHDNLYWYRRVMGKEIKFLLHFVKESKQDESGMPNNRFLAERTGGTYSTLKVQPAELEDSGVYFCASSQTMDRGEKLFFGSGTQLSVL.